Given below is one TCR beta chain in context. No cognate antigen has been identified for it. No quality values exist for individual bases; no much larger clone is one base distant. The source of the sample is a study of molecular identifiers for immune sequencing clone quantification (dated by TCRdb to the late 2010s). Regarding the study in general: In a replicate experiment, RNA from around 20,000 or 100,000 naive CD8 T cells was split into five aliquots, four of which were sequenced. This methods study used CD8 T cells to benchmark TCR RNA copy counting and molecular-identifier clustering-based TCR repertoire sequencing (MIDCIRS). General study outcomes and caveats: Modeling estimated about 3.3 recovered TCR RNA copies per cell, compared with about 9.3 by digital PCR, which implies roughly 27% capture efficiency. Highly expanded clone sizes could be underestimated because identical TCR molecules may share a barcode. The naive libraries included spiked-in Jurkat TCR RNA (roughly nine copies' worth), and this RNA is not part of the donor repertoire. When barcode sub-clustering was omitted, TCR diversity was inflated by chimeric consensus sequences, with chimeras reaching as high as 47%. In CMV-specific effector cells, clones with more than 20 RNA copies contained over 97% of molecules, whereas in naive cells such clones contained under 1% of molecules. A single cell's worth of spiked-in Jurkat TCR RNA was reported detectable even among about a million naive CD8 T cells.

Naive CD8 T cell libraries were made from about 20,000 to 1,000,000 sorted cells using 10%, 30% or 50% of purified RNA. On a BD FACSAria II, naive CD8 T cells were FACS-sorted as CD8+CD4-CCR7+CD45RA+ and collected into RLT Plus buffer. Roughly ten TCR copies' worth of Jurkat RNA were spiked into about 20,000-1,100,000 naive CD8 T cell samples to test detection sensitivity. Enrichment of CD8 T cells was done with RosetteSep CD8+ T Cell Enrichment Cocktail plus Ficoll-Paque, and ACK red cell lysis came afterward. The protocol used for the library was PCR. The sample was run on an Illumina HiSeq 4000. Bulk TCR libraries were made following a previously described method, with the TCR primers given in Table S5. The Qiagen AllPrep DNA/RNA kit was used to purify total RNA. Before analysis, reads from multiple sequencing runs of the same library were pooled. The published analysis was carried out like this. Reads were retained only if their TCR constant sequence matched exactly, and those retained reads were trimmed to 150 nt and grouped according to their 12-nt molecular barcodes. Reads within each barcode group were sub-clustered using a 15% Levenshtein threshold, and quality-weighted consensus sequences were constructed for each RNA molecule. Non-functional sequences were excluded, and lower-count sequences lying one edit away from another sequence were also excluded. Based on a fit of two negative binomial distributions, barcode sub-clusters having less than 20% of the maximum read count were discarded. TCRdb trimmed public reads at Q25 via fastp, called clones via MiXCR and kept in-frame beta chains. Each CDR3 protein gets just one entry, which takes the most common genes and DNA from the rows behind it. The V and J calls reflect TCRdb's pipeline rather than the authors' work. Counted in this sample were about 640,000 distinct CDR3 sequences; just under 20% of them appeared once. The ten most abundant clones make up roughly 0.85% of the sample.

Sequencing was performed on naive CD8+ T cells from blood, with Jurkat cell RNA spiked in. The sample's cell subset or site label is to be understood as: FACS-sorted CD8+CD4-CCR7+CD45RA+ naive T cells. This sequence originates from a human donor in good health. Some libraries in this study had Jurkat cell RNA spiked in.

The nucleotide sequence is given as TGTGCCAGCAGCCAAGATCTTCTGAGGGGTCAGACCCAGTACTTC. Its protein reads: CASSQDLLRGQTQYF. The rearranged segments are TRBV14 and TRBJ2-5; the D element might be TRBD1 or TRBD2, as each aligns at 5 bases. V drops 0 bases and J drops 6 bases, leaving 14 bases in between. Via the germline V gene, CDR1 is SGHDN and CDR2 FVKESK. Spanning cysteine to phenylalanine, the CDR3 consists of 15 amino acids. The only DNA kept is the CDR3, 45 bases in frame from the first base.